One sample yielded the 4 T cell receptor beta chains listed below, sequenced in a study of blood T cell repertoires in COVID-19. TCRdb's copy holds only in-frame clones and misses some; the assay was immunoSEQ multiplex PCR. The data show about 80,000 clones, with roughly 80% seen just once and just over 35% held by the top ten. The sequencing input was peripheral blood. All receptors derive from a woman between 65 and 79 years old with acute or convalescent COVID-19.

This clone occurred many times. The genes are TRBV7-4 and TRBJ2-1; maybe TRBD1 (5 bases). V lost 5 bases and J 6 bases, leaving 14 bases between the germline ends. Germline CDR1 SGHVT, CDR2 SQSDAQ. CDR3 length: 14 amino acids. CDR3 bases: TGTGCCAGCAGCAACAGGATAGTCGGCAATGAGCAGTTCTTC. Translation gives CASSNRIVGNEQFF.

The genes are TRBV5-6 and TRBJ1-2, with D unresolved. CDR3 length: 13 residues. Trimming took off 0 bases at V and 2 bases at J, with 5 bases between the two ends. Germline values: CDR1 SGHDT, CDR2 YYEEEE. CDR3 in amino acids: CASSLVRNYGYTF. The DNA for the CDR3 is TGTGCCAGCAGCTTGGTCAGGAACTATGGCTACACCTTC.

The chain employs TRBV19 and TRBJ2-7; TRBD1 matches 7 bases. The germline CDR1 and CDR2 sequences are LNHDA and SQIVND (reference sequence). CDR3 size: 13 residues. V trimming: 6 bases; J trimming: 7 bases; junction bases outside the gene matches: 9. The CDR3 DNA reads TGTGCCAGTAGCCCGACAGGGTTGGGAGAGCAGTACTTC. It is translated as CASSPTGLGEQYF.

J is TRBJ1-5 and V is TRBV2; D remains ambiguous. CDR3 size: 17 residues. CDR1 and CDR2 (germline): SNHLY, FYNNEI. V dropped 4 bases and J dropped 0 bases, with 16 bases sitting between them. The CDR3 is CASSVEDGLSSNQPQHF. CDR3 DNA sequence: TGTGCCAGCAGTGTCGAGGATGGGTTGAGTAGCAATCAGCCCCAGCATTTT.